This TCR beta chain was observed in a study of T cell responses to AZD1222 COVID-19 vaccine. Points from the study as a whole: The study reported that nearly half of spike-specific TCRs target unmutated variant regions. Donor demographics were predominantly white British with a female majority; clonal diversity may be underestimated. Repertoires were collected only later (after the peak T cell response had occurred).

Method: immunoSEQ multiplex PCR; TCRdb's copy keeps in-frame clones and lacks some. The profile covers about 85,000 clones, with approximately 88% appearing a single time and roughly 15% taken by the ten largest. With respect to this clone: What it binds is unknown.

The CDR3 has 13 amino acids. With V trimmed by 6 bases and J by 4 bases, 5 bases remained unmatched. The sequenced sample was peripheral blood, obtained on day 0 of AZD1222 vaccination. The chain employs TRBV12-3 or TRBV12-4 and TRBJ1-1; 7 bases match TRBD1. This TCR came from an adult in good health. CDR3 region: CASRMYRGTEAFF. The DNA of the CDR3 is TGTGCCAGCAGGATGTACAGGGGCACTGAAGCTTTCTTT.